This T cell receptor (beta chain) was recorded in a study of human T cells and chemical hapten exposure. The time point was: patch test 3, about 24 weeks after DPC sensitization. The treatment denotes: therapeutic diphenylcyclopropenone sensitization with weekly scalp DPC. TCRdb called the RACE reads again in MiXCR, with one record for every CDR3 protein. This table has tens of thousands of distinct CDR3 sequences, 8% to 10% appearing once. CDR1 is SEHNR, CDR2 FQNEAQ, per germline (reference sequence). Trimming took 4 bases from V and 5 from J; bases not matched to a gene: 2. The CDR3 is 14 residues long. In this sample, this clonotype turned up a few times.

The V and J genes are TRBV7-9 and TRBJ1-6, with 7 bases lining up with TRBD1. Sequencing was performed on whole blood, taken in connection with sensitization to the hapten diphenylcyclopropenone (DPC). The sequence derives from a middle-aged woman with alopecia areata. Some clones in this sample may be carry-over from other donors' samples. Here the CDR3 reads CASSSGTDNSPLHF. CDR3 coding DNA: TGTGCCAGCAGCTCCGGGACAGATAATTCACCCCTCCACTTT.